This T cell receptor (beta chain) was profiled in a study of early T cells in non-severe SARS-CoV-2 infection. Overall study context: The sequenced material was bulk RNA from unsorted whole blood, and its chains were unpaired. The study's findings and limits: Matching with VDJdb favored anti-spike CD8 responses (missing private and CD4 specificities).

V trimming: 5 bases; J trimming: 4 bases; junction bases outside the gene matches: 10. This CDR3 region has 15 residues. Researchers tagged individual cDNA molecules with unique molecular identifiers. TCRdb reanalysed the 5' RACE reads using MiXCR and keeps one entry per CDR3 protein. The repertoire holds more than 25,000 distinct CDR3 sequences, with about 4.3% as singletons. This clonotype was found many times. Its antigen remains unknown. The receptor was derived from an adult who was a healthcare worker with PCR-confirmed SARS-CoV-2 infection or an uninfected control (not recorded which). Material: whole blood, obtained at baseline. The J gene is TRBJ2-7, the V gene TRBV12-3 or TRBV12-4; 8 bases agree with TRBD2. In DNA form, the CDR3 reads TGTGCCAGCAGTCCAAGGACTAGCTGGGAGTACGAGCAGTACTTC. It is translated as CASSPRTSWEYEQYF.